The sequence of this TCR beta chain was determined in a study of preoperative IRX-2 immunotherapy in early breast cancer. The repertoire was sequenced with immunoSEQ multiplex PCR; TCRdb's copy has only in-frame clones and lacks some. The repertoire includes roughly 25,000 clones, nearly 80% of them detected once, and roughly 2.4% sits in the top ten. The CDR3 loop spans 15 amino acids. Trimming removed 3 bases at V and 6 bases at J, with 18 bases between. Germline loops: CDR1 SGHNT, CDR2 YENEEA. Specified treatment: preoperative locoregional IRX-2 cytokine immunotherapy. This chain uses TRBV11-3 with TRBJ2-7; D is perhaps TRBD2 (7 bases). This sequence was found in a human donor with breast cancer. Sequencing was performed on lymph node tissue, taken before IRX-2 immunotherapy. The CDR3 region is CASSLTGGPWGEQYF. The CDR3 nucleotides read TGTGCCAGCAGCTTGACGGGGGGCCCGTGGGGCGAGCAGTACTTC.